The entry that follows covers one TCR beta chain sequence. The same CDR3 arises from other DNA sequences in this sample as well. Using immunoSEQ multiplex PCR, the repertoire was profiled, and TCRdb retains in-frame clones only, with some absent. The repertoire holds 410,000 or so clones, with roughly 90% as singletons. The data were taken from a study of Ad26.COV2.S vaccination and SARS-CoV-2 variants. Looking at the study overall: Donor got 5x10^10 or 1x10^11 viral particles of Ad26.COV2.S.

Regarding treatment: 15 to 20 received Ad26.COV2.S at low or high dose, single or two shots; 5 received placebo; per-sample allocation not given. At day 63 after the first vaccine or placebo injection, samples were drawn. This clonotype was obtained from a person between 18 and 65 years old who received the Ad26.COV2.S COVID-19 vaccine or a placebo. The sequences come from peripheral blood, collected in a trial of Ad26.COV2.S vaccine versus placebo.

This CDR3 reads CAISESGGEAFF. In nucleotides, the CDR3 is TGTGCCATCAGTGAGTCCGGCGGTGAAGCTTTCTTT. V gene TRBV10-3 combines with J gene TRBJ1-1; no clear D gene. The CDR3 runs 12 residues. Trimming stripped 0 bases from V and 7 bases from J, with 6 bases between. Per germline, CDR1 ENHRY and CDR2 SYGVKD.